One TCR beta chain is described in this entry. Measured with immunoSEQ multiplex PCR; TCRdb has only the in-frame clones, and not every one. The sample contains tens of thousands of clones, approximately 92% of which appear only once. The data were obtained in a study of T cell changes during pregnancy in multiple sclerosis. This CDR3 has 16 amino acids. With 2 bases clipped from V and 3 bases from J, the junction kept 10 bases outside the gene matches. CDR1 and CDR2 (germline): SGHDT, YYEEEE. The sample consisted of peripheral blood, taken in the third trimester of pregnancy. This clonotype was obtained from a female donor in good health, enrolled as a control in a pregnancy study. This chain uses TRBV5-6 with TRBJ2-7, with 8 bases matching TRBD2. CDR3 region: CASSFGTGGPLYEQYF. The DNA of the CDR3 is TGTGCCAGCAGCTTCGGAACGGGAGGGCCCCTCTACGAGCAGTACTTC. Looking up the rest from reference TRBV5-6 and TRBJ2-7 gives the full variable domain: DAGVTQSPTHLIKTRGQQVTLRCSPKSGHDTVSWYQQALGQGPQFIFQYYEEEERQRGNFPDRFSGHQFPNYSSELNVNALLLGDSALYLCASSFGTGGPLYEQYFGPGTRLTVT.